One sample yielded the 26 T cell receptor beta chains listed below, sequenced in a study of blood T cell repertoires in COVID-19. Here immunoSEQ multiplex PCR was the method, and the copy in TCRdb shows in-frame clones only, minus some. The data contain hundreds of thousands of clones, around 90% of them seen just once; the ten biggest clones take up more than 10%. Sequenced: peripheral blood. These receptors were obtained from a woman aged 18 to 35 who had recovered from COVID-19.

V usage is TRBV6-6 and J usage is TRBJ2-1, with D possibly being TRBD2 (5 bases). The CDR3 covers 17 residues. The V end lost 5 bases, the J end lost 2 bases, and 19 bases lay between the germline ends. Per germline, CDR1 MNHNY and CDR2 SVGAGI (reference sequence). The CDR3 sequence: CASSPAEVGAPYNEQFF. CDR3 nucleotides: TGTGCCAGCAGTCCCGCCGAGGTGGGAGCCCCCTACAATGAGCAGTTCTTC.

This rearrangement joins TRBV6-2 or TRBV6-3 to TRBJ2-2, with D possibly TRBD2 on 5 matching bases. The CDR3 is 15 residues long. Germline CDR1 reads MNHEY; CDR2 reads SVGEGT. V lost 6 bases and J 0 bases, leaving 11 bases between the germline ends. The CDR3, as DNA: TGTGCCAGCAGCAGGCGGGTCGCGAACACCGGGGAGCTGTTTTTT. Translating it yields CASSRRVANTGELFF.

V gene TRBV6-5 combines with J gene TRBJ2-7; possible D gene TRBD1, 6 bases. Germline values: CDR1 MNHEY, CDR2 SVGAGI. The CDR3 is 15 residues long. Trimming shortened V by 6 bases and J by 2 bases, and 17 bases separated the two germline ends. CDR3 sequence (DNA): TGTGCCAGCAGATCCACAGGGATGGGAGCCTACGAGCAGTACTTC. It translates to CASRSTGMGAYEQYF.

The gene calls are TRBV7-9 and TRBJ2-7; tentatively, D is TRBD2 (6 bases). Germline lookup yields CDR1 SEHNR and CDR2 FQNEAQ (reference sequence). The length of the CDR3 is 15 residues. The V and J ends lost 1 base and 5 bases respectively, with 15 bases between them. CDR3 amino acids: CASSLVVPAGHEQYF. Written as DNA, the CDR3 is TGTGCCAGCAGCTTAGTCGTACCGGCGGGGCACGAGCAGTACTTC. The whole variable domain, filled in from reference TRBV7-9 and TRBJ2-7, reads DTGVSQNPRHKITKRGQNVTFRCDPISEHNRLYWYRQTLGQGPEFLTYFQNEAQLEKSRLLSDRFSAERPKGSFSTLEIQRTEQGDSAMYLCASSLVVPAGHEQYFGPGTRLTVT.

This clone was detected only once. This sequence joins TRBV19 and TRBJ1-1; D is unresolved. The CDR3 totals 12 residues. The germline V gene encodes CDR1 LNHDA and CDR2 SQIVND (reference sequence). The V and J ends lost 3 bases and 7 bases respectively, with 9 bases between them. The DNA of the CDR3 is TGTGCCAGTAGTATTGGAGGACTTGAAGCTTTCTTT. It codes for CASSIGGLEAFF.

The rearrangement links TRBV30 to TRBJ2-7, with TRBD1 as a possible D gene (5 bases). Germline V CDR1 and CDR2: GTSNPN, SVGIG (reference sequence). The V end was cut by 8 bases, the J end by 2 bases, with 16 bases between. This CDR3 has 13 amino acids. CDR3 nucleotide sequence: TGTGCCAGGCGACAGCCCGCCGCCTACGAGCAGTACTTC. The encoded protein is CARRQPAAYEQYF.

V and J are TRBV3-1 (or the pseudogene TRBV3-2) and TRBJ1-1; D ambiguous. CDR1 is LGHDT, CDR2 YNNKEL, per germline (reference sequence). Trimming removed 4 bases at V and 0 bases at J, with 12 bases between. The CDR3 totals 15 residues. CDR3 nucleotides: TGTGCCAGCAGCCCCGAAGCGGTCCTGAACACTGAAGCTTTCTTT. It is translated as CASSPEAVLNTEAFF.

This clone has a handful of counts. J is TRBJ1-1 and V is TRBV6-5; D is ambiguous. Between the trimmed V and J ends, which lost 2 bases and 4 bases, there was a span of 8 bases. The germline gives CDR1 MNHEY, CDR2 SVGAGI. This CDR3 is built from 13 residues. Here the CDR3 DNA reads TGTGCCAGCAGTTACAGACGCGGCACTGAAGCTTTCTTT. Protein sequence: CASSYRRGTEAFF.

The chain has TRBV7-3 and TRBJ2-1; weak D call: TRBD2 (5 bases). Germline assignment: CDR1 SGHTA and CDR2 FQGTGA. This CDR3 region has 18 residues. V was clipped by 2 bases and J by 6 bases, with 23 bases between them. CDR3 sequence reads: CASSLVVPLRETGNEQFF. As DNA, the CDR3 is TGTGCCAGCAGCTTAGTTGTCCCCCTGAGGGAGACTGGCAATGAGCAGTTCTTC.

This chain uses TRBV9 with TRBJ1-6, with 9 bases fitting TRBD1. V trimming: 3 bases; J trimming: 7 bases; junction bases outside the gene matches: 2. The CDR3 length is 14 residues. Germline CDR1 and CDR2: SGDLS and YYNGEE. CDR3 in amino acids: CASSAGTGNSPLHF. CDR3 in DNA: TGTGCCAGCAGCGCGGGGACAGGGAATTCACCCCTCCACTTT.

The CDR3 protein is CASSLRRTVTEAFF. The CDR3 nucleotides are TGTGCCAGCAGCTTAAGACGAACAGTCACTGAAGCTTTCTTT. This chain connects TRBV7-2 to TRBJ1-1; D is ambiguous. Germline values: CDR1 SGHTA, CDR2 FQGNSA. Trimming took off 2 bases at V and 4 bases at J, with 11 bases between the two ends. CDR3 size: 14 residues.

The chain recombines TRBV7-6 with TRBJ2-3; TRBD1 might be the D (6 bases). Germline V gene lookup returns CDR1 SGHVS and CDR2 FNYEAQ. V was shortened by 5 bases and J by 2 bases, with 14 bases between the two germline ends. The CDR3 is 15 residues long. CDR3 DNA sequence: TGTGCCAGCAGCCCTCGAGGGGGATACACAGATACGCAGTATTTT. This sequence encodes CASSPRGGYTDTQYF.

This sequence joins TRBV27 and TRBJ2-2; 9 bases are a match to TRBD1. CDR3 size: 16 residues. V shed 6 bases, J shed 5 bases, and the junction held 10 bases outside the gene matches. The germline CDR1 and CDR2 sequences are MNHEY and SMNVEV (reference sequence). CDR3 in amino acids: CASRGRDRDFTGELFF. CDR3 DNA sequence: TGTGCCAGCAGGGGCCGGGACAGGGATTTTACCGGGGAGCTGTTTTTT.

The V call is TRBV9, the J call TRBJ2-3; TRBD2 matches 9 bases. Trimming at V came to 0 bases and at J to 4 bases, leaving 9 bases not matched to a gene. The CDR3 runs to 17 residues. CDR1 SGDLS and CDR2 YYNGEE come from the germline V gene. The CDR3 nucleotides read TGTGCCAGCAGCGTAGCTACCGCGGGAGGGCCACCAGATACGCAGTATTTT. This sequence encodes CASSVATAGGPPDTQYF.

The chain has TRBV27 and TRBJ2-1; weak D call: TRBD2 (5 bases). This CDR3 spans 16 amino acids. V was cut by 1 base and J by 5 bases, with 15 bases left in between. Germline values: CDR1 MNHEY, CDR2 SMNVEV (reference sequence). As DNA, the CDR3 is TGTGCCAGCAGTTTATTAAGGACTCGGGCACACAATGAGCAGTTCTTC. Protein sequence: CASSLLRTRAHNEQFF.

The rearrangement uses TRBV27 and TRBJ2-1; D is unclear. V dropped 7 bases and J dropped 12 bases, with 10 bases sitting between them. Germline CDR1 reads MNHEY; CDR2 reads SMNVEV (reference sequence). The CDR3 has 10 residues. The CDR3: CASTPPWQFF. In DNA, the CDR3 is TGTGCCAGCACCCCCCCCTGGCAGTTCTTC.

CDR3 DNA: TGTGCCAGCAGCGGTGGGACTAGCGGGAGCGGAGATGAGCAGTTCTTC. This sequence encodes CASSGGTSGSGDEQFF. This sequence joins TRBV5-4 and TRBJ2-1, with 14 bases that match TRBD2. This CDR3 has 16 amino acids. Germline trimming cut 4 bases from V and 8 bases from J; bases unmatched to any gene: 8. Germline-derived CDR1 and CDR2 are SGHNT and YYREEE (reference sequence).

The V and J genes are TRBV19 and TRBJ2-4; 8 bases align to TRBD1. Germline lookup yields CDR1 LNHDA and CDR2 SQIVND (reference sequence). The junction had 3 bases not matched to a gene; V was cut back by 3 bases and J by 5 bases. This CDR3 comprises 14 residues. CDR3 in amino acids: CASSIGTGQNIQYF. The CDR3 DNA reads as TGTGCCAGTAGTATTGGGACAGGACAAAACATTCAGTACTTC. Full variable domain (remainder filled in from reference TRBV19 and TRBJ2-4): DGGITQSPKYLFRKEGQNVTLSCEQNLNHDAMYWYRQDPGQGLRLIYYSQIVNDFQKGDIAEGYSVSREKKESFPLTVTSAQKNPTAFYLCASSIGTGQNIQYFGAGTRLSVL.

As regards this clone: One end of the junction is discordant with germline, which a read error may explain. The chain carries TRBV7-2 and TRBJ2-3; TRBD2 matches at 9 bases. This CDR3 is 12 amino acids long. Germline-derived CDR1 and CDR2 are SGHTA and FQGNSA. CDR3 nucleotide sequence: TGTGCCAGCAGCTGGGTTGGGACTAGCCCCCATTTT. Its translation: CASSWVGTSPHF.

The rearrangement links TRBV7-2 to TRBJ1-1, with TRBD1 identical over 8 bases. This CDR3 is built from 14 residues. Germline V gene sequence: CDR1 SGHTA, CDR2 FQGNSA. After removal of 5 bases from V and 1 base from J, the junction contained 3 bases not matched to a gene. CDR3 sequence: CASSRQGRNTEAFF. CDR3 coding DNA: TGTGCCAGCAGCAGACAGGGGAGGAACACTGAAGCTTTCTTT.

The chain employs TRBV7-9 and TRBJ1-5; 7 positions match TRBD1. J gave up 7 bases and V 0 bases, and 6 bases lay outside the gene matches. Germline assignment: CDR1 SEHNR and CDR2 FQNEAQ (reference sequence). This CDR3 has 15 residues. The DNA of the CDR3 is TGTGCCAGCAGCTTAGCGGAGGCAGGGGGACAGCCCCAGCATTTT. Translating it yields CASSLAEAGGQPQHF.

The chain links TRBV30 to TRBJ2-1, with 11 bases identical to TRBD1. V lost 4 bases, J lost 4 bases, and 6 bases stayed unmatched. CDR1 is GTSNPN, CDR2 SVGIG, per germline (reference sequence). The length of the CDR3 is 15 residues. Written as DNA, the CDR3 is TGTGCCTGGATCTCTGGACAGGGGGCGTACAATGAGCAGTTCTTC. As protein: CAWISGQGAYNEQFF. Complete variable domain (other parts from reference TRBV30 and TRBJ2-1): SQTIHQWPATLVQPVGSPLSLECTVEGTSNPNLYWYRQAAGRGLQLLFYSVGIGQISSEVPQNLSASRPQDRQFILSSKKLLLSDSGFYLCAWISGQGAYNEQFFGPGTRLTVL.

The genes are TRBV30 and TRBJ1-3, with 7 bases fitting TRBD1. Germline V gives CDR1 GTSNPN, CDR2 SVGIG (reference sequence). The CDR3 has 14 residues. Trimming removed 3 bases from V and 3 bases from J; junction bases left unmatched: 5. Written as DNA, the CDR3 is TGTGCCTGGAGCGAAGACAGGGATGGAAACACCATATATTTT. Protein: CAWSEDRDGNTIYF.

CDR3 in amino acids: CASSPTTGGAPYTEAFF. Here the CDR3 DNA reads TGTGCCAGCAGCCCGACCACAGGGGGCGCCCCGTATACTGAAGCTTTCTTT. The chain carries TRBV7-6 and TRBJ1-1; 9 nucleotides match TRBD1. Germline V gene data show CDR1 as SGHVS and CDR2 as FNYEAQ. V was clipped by 5 bases and J by 5 bases; unmatched bases: 15. This CDR3 contains 17 residues. The whole variable domain, remainder taken from reference TRBV7-6 and TRBJ1-1, is GAGVSQSPRYKVTKRGQDVALRCDPISGHVSLYWYRQALGQGPEFLTYFNYEAQQDKSGLPNDRFSAERPEGSISTLTIQRTEQRDSAMYRCASSPTTGGAPYTEAFFGQGTRLTVV.

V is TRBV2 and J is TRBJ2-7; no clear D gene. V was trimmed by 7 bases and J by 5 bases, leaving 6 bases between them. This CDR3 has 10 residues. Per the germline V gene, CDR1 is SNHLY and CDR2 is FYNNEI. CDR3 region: CASNKNEQYF. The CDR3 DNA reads TGTGCCAGCAACAAAAACGAGCAGTACTTC.

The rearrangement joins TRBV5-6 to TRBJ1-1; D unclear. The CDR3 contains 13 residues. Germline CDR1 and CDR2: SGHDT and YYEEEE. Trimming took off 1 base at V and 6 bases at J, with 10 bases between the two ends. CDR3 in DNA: TGTGCCAGCAGCTTGTGGAACAGTCCTGAAGCTTTCTTT. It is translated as CASSLWNSPEAFF.